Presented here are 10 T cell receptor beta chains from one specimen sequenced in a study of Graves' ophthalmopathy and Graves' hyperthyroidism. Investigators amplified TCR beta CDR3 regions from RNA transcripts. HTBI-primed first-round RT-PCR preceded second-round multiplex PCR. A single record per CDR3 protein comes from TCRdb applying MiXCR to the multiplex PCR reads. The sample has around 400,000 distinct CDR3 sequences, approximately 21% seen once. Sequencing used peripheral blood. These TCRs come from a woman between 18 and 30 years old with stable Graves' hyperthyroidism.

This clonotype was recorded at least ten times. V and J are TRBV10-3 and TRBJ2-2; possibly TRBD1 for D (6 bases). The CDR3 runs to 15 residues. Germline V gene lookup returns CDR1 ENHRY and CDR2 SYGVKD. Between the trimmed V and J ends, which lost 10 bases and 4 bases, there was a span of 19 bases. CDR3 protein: CATGTKIGGTGELFF. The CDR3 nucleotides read TGTGCCACCGGTACCAAAATAGGGGGCACCGGGGAGCTGTTTTTT.

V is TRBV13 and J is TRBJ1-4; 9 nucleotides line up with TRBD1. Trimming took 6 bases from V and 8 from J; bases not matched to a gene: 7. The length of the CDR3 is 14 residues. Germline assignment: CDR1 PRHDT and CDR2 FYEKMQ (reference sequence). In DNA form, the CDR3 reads TGTGCCAGCAGTTGGGGGACAGGGTTCGAAAAACTGTTTTTT. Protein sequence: CASSWGTGFEKLFF.

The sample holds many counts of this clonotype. CDR3 DNA sequence: TGTGCCAGCAGGTCGGGGACCCGTAACACTGAAGCTTTCTTT. Translating gives CASRSGTRNTEAFF. V and J are TRBV27 and TRBJ1-1; possible D gene TRBD1, 5 bases. CDR1 MNHEY and CDR2 SMNVEV come from the germline V gene (reference sequence). There are 14 residues in the CDR3. V shed 6 bases and J shed 2 bases, with 13 bases lying between them.

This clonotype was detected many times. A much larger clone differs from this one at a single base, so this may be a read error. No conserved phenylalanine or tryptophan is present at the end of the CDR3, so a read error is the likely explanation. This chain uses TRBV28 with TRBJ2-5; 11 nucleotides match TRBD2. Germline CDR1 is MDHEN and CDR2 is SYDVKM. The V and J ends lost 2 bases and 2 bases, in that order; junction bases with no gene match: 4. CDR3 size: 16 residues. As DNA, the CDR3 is TGTGCCAGCAGTTTACCGATAGCGGGAGGGCAAGAGACCCAGTACTAC. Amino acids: CASSLPIAGGQETQYY.

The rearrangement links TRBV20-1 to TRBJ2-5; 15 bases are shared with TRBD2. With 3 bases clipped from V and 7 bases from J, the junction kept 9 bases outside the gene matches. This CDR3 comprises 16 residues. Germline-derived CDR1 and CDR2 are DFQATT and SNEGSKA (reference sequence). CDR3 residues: CSARFVGLAGGVTQYF. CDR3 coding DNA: TGCAGTGCTAGGTTTGTCGGACTAGCGGGAGGGGTGACCCAGTACTTC.

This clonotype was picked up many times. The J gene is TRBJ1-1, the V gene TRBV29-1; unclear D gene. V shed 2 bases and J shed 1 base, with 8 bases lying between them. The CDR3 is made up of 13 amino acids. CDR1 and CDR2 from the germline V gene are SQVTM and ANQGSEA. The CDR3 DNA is TGCAGCGTTGAAAGGGAGGCGAACACTGAAGCTTTCTTT. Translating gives CSVEREANTEAFF.

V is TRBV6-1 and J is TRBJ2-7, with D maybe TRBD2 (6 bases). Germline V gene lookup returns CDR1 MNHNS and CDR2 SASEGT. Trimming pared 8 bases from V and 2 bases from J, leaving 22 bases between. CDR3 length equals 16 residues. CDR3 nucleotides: TGTGCCAGCTCATTAATGGGGGGACGTCCAACCTACGAGCAGTACTTC. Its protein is CASSLMGGRPTYEQYF.

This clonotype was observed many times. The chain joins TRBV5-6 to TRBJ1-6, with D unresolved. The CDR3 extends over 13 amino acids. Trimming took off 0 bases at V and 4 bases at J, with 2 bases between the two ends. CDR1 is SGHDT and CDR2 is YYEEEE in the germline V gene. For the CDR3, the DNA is TGTGCCAGCAGCTTGGAGTATAATTCACCCCTCCACTTT. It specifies CASSLEYNSPLHF.

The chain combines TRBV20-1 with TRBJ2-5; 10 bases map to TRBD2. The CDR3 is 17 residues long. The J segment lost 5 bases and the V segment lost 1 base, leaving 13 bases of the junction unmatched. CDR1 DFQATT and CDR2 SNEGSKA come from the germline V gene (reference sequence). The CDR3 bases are TGCAGTGCTAGAGGGGGACTAGCGATACGGCCCGTGGAGACCCAGTACTTC. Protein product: CSARGGLAIRPVETQYF.

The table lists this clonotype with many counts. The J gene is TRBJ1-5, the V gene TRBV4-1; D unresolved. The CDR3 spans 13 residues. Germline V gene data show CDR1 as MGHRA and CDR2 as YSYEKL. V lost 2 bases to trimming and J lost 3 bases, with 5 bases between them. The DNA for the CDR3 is TGCGCCAGCAGCCAATGGGTCAATCAGCCCCAGCATTTT. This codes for CASSQWVNQPQHF.